The 26 T cell receptor beta chains listed next were all sequenced from one sample in a study of shared clonotypes between healthy human individuals. TCRdb keeps only in-frame clones here, not all; method: immunoSEQ multiplex PCR. Altogether about 1.1 million clones are present, about 80% being singletons, with the ten largest covering 0.89%. The sample consisted of memory CD4+ T cells from PBMCs. Subset here: CD45RA-negative fraction. The receptors were gathered from a man between 18 and 29 years old in good health. Some clones in this sample may be carry-over from other donors' samples.

The V call is TRBV19, the J call TRBJ2-2, with 7 bases lining up with TRBD1. The V segment lost 1 base and the J segment 2 bases; nucleotides outside the gene matches: 4. Germline lookup yields CDR1 LNHDA and CDR2 SQIVND (reference sequence). CDR3 size: 16 residues. For the CDR3, the DNA is TGTGCCAGTAGTATAGGAAGGGGGCGCAACACCGGGGAGCTGTTTTTT. The encoded protein is CASSIGRGRNTGELFF.

V gene TRBV4-1 combines with J gene TRBJ2-1; weak D call: TRBD2 (6 bases). CDR1 is MGHRA and CDR2 is YSYEKL in the germline V gene. The CDR3 extends over 12 amino acids. The V and J ends lost 1 base and 12 bases respectively, with 10 bases between them. The CDR3 loop reads CASSQGRLVQFF. The CDR3, as DNA: TGCGCCAGCAGCCAAGGCCGACTAGTGCAGTTCTTC.

The gene calls are TRBV2 and TRBJ1-3, with D perhaps TRBD1 (6 bases). V lost 2 bases, J lost 10 bases, and 27 bases lay in between. The germline V gene encodes CDR1 SNHLY and CDR2 FYNNEI. CDR3 length: 18 amino acids. The CDR3 protein is CASSEIRDNRRGPGTIYF. The CDR3 bases are TGTGCCAGCAGTGAAATCCGGGACAACCGGCGGGGCCCAGGGACCATATATTTT.

The chain joins TRBV10-3 to TRBJ2-5, with D possibly being TRBD1 (6 bases). The V gene's germline CDR1 is ENHRY and CDR2 SYGVKD. This CDR3 is 15 amino acids long. Trimming removed 3 bases at V and 7 bases at J, with 18 bases between. The CDR3 is CAISDPQTGSGTQYF. CDR3 nucleotide sequence: TGTGCCATCAGTGACCCTCAGACAGGTTCTGGGACCCAGTACTTC.

Points on this clone: Other DNA variants within this sample encode the same CDR3. The rearrangement links TRBV2 to TRBJ2-7, with D unclear. The CDR3 runs to 11 residues. Germline CDR1 is SNHLY and CDR2 is FYNNEI. Trimming cost V 7 bases and J 2 bases, with 6 bases left between them. In DNA form, the CDR3 reads TGTGCCAGCACAGCCGCCTACGAGCAGTACTTC. Amino acid sequence: CASTAAYEQYF.

The chain recombines TRBV18 with TRBJ2-6, with TRBD1 matching 10 bases. The CDR3 extends over 20 amino acids. V shed 1 base, J shed 2 bases, and the junction held 11 bases outside the gene matches. Per the germline V gene, CDR1 is KGHSH and CDR2 is LQKENI. CDR3 DNA: TGTGCCAGCTCACCACTGGAGACAGGGGGCACCACTACTGGGGCCAACGTCCTGACTTTC. Its protein product is CASSPLETGGTTTGANVLTF. The entire variable domain, with the rest obtained from reference TRBV18 and TRBJ2-6, is as follows: NAGVMQNPRHLVRRRGQEARLRCSPMKGHSHVYWYRQLPEEGLKFMVYLQKENIIDESGMPKERFSAEFPKEGPSILRIQQVVRGDSAAYFCASSPLETGGTTTGANVLTFGAGSRLTVL.

As concerns this clone: Since a much larger clone is just one base distant, this may be a read error. The rearrangement joins TRBV5-6 to TRBJ2-2; no clear D. The V and J ends lost 0 bases and 0 bases respectively, with 6 bases between them. From germline, CDR1 is SGHDT and CDR2 YYEEEE. This CDR3 comprises 15 residues. CDR3 sequence (DNA): TGTGCCAGCAGCTTGGCAGGAGCGAACACCGGGGAGCTGTTTTTT. Encoded protein: CASSLAGANTGELFF.

V gene TRBV6-1 combines with J gene TRBJ2-7; D is perhaps TRBD2 (5 bases). CDR1 is MNHNS, CDR2 SASEGT, per germline. This CDR3 is built from 14 residues. V lost 4 bases and J 0 bases, leaving 10 bases between the germline ends. CDR3 DNA sequence: TGTGCCAGCAGTGCGCGGGCCCGCTCCTACGAGCAGTACTTC. Amino acid sequence: CASSARARSYEQYF.

The V and J genes are TRBV7-8 and TRBJ2-3, with 7 nucleotides matching TRBD2. The CDR3 covers 14 residues. Germline V gene data show CDR1 as SGHVS and CDR2 as FQNEAQ. Trimming took 4 bases from V and 4 from J; bases not matched to a gene: 5. CDR3 amino acids: CASSSTSDADTQYF. In DNA form, the CDR3 reads TGTGCCAGCAGCTCCACTAGCGATGCAGATACGCAGTATTTT.

The V call is TRBV19, the J call TRBJ2-7, with D perhaps given as TRBD1 or TRBD2 (6 bases each). V lost 1 base and J 2 bases, leaving 9 bases between the germline ends. CDR3 size: 14 residues. Germline V gene data show CDR1 as LNHDA and CDR2 as SQIVND (reference sequence). The CDR3 region has the DNA TGTGCCAGTAGTATAGCAGGGGAGGCCTACGAGCAGTACTTC. This sequence encodes CASSIAGEAYEQYF.

This chain links TRBV11-3 with TRBJ2-7; TRBD2 is a possible D gene (5 bases). Germline CDR1 SGHNT, CDR2 YENEEA. The ends were cut back, 3 bases at V and 6 bases at J, with 12 bases in the middle. The CDR3 spans 13 residues. CDR3 bases: TGTGCCAGCAGCTTTAGAAGAGGGCTCGAGCAGTACTTC. This sequence encodes CASSFRRGLEQYF.

This clone was counted once. The same CDR3 also results from other DNA sequences found in this sample. The CDR3 region is CASSLALAGGNEQFF. The DNA of the CDR3 is TGCGCCAGCAGCTTGGCCTTAGCGGGTGGGAATGAGCAGTTCTTC. The chain uses TRBV5-1 and TRBJ2-1, with 7 nucleotides matching TRBD2. This CDR3 has 15 amino acids. Trimming cost V 0 bases and J 7 bases; bases outside gene matches: 7. Germline-derived CDR1 and CDR2 are SGHRS and YFSETQ.

This rearrangement joins TRBV5-5 to TRBJ2-5; D is possibly TRBD1 or TRBD2 (5 bases each). Germline-derived CDR1 and CDR2 are SGHKS and YYEKEE (reference sequence). Trimming removed 0 bases from V and 5 bases from J, with 17 bases in between. This CDR3 spans 16 amino acids. The CDR3 nucleotides are TGTGCCAGCAGCTTGGCCATACCGGGACGGCGGGAGACCCAGTACTTC. This encodes CASSLAIPGRRETQYF.

The chain joins TRBV27 to TRBJ1-5; no definite D call. This CDR3 is built from 15 residues. Per germline, CDR1 MNHEY and CDR2 SMNVEV (reference sequence). V lost 8 bases to trimming and J lost 3 bases, with 17 bases between them. CDR3 DNA: TGTGCCAGCTGTAATTTTCCGGGTGCCAATCAGCCCCAGCATTTT. Encoded protein: CASCNFPGANQPQHF.

The chain has TRBV29-1 and TRBJ1-2; D is unresolved. This CDR3 has 12 amino acids. Trimming took 4 bases from V and 4 from J, leaving 10 bases between them. Germline V gene data show CDR1 as SQVTM and CDR2 as ANQGSEA. The CDR3 region is CSVGRGGYGYTF. Written as DNA, the CDR3 is TGCAGCGTTGGCCGTGGTGGCTATGGCTACACCTTC.

This chain joins TRBV18 and TRBJ2-5, with D tentatively TRBD1 or TRBD2 (5 bases each). Germline CDR1 is KGHSH and CDR2 is LQKENI. V was cut by 0 bases and J by 4 bases, with 9 bases left in between. The CDR3 contains 14 residues. CDR3 sequence (DNA): TGTGCCAGCTCACCACCGGTGGGACGAGAGACCCAGTACTTC. The encoded protein is CASSPPVGRETQYF.

The chain is built from TRBV30 and TRBJ1-5, with a possible D match to TRBD1 (5 bases). Germline lookup yields CDR1 GTSNPN and CDR2 SVGIG (reference sequence). The CDR3 consists of 15 residues. The V gene lost 0 bases and the J gene lost 4 bases, with 13 bases spanning the gap. The CDR3 reads CAWSVQSGRNQPQHF. CDR3 nucleotides: TGTGCCTGGAGTGTACAATCAGGGAGGAATCAGCCCCAGCATTTT.

This chain connects TRBV28 to TRBJ1-5; D is uncertain. The V gene lost 0 bases and the J gene lost 5 bases, with 5 bases spanning the gap. CDR3 length: 13 residues. Germline CDR1 MDHEN, CDR2 SYDVKM. CDR3 bases: TGTGCCAGCAGTTTATGGACGGATCAGCCCCAGCATTTT. Its protein product is CASSLWTDQPQHF. The complete variable domain, with remaining parts taken from reference TRBV28 and TRBJ1-5, reads DVKVTQSSRYLVKRTGEKVFLECVQDMDHENMFWYRQDPGLGLRLIYFSYDVKMKEKGDIPEGYSVSREKKERFSLILESASTNQTSMYLCASSLWTDQPQHFGDGTRLSIL.

This chain uses TRBV10-3 with TRBJ1-1; D is uncertain. CDR3 length: 14 residues. Trimming took 3 bases from V and 0 from J, leaving 8 bases between them. Germline V gene lookup returns CDR1 ENHRY and CDR2 SYGVKD. CDR3 loop: CAISDQKLNTEAFF. CDR3 nucleotides: TGTGCCATCAGTGATCAGAAGTTGAACACTGAAGCTTTCTTT.

The chain has TRBV19 and TRBJ2-2, with D possibly TRBD2 on 6 matching bases. Germline V CDR1 and CDR2: LNHDA, SQIVND (reference sequence). This CDR3 region has 15 residues. V lost 8 bases to trimming and J lost 2 bases, with 15 bases between them. The CDR3 is CASSLWDSNTGELFF. In DNA, the CDR3 is TGTGCCAGTTCCCTTTGGGACTCCAACACCGGGGAGCTGTTTTTT.

The chain uses TRBV28 and TRBJ2-7, with 7 bases aligning to TRBD1. The CDR3 is 15 amino acids. Per the germline V gene, CDR1 is MDHEN and CDR2 is SYDVKM. J gave up 1 base and V 3 bases, and 6 bases lay outside the gene matches. The CDR3 loop is CASSFPGQRSYEQYF. DNA of the CDR3: TGTGCCAGCAGTTTCCCGGGACAGAGATCCTACGAGCAGTACTTC.

In this sample, this clone turned up many times. At the DNA level, this CDR3 is encoded by other sequences in the same sample as well. The V and J genes are TRBV29-1 and TRBJ2-5; TRBD2 matches 9 bases. Germline V CDR1 and CDR2: SQVTM, ANQGSEA. V shed 4 bases and J 4 bases; nucleotides not matched to a gene: 7. The CDR3 is 14 amino acids. CDR3 nucleotide sequence: TGCAGCGTTGGGGTAGCGGGAGTGGTAGAGACCCAGTACTTC. It codes for CSVGVAGVVETQYF.

This clone turned up a few times. This chain links TRBV6-1 with TRBJ2-3; no clear D gene. The CDR3 runs 9 residues. Trimming took 7 bases from V and 15 from J, leaving 11 bases between them. Germline V CDR1 and CDR2: MNHNS, SASEGT. The CDR3 sequence is CASILWCYF. DNA of the CDR3: TGTGCCAGCATCCTCTGGTGCTATTTT.

Worth noting for this clone: At one boundary the junction diverges from the germline segment, which might be a read error. The chain couples TRBV5-3 to TRBJ2-7; possibly TRBD2 for D (6 bases). TRBV5-3 is an ORF; its function is uncertain. CDR3 size: 14 residues. The CDR3 loop is CASSLVQGGNEQYF. In DNA, the CDR3 is TGTGCCAGCAGCTTGGTTCAGGGAGGCAACGAGCAGTACTTC.

The CDR3 DNA is TGCGCCAGCAGCTTCGGACTAGCGGGTGGACATGAGCAGTTCTTC. This translates into CASSFGLAGGHEQFF. The chain uses TRBV5-1 and TRBJ2-1; TRBD2 agrees at 11 bases. Germline values: CDR1 SGHRS, CDR2 YFSETQ. V was pared by 2 bases and J by 8 bases, with 6 bases of the junction left unmatched. This CDR3 spans 15 amino acids. The entire variable domain, with the rest obtained from reference TRBV5-1 and TRBJ2-1, is as follows: KAGVTQTPRYLIKTRGQQVTLSCSPISGHRSVSWYQQTPGQGLQFLFEYFSETQRNKGNFPGRFSGRQFSNSRSEMNVSTLELGDSALYLCASSFGLAGGHEQFFGPGTRLTVL.

The genes are TRBV7-9 and TRBJ2-6; 9 bases align to TRBD1. The junction had 7 bases not matched to a gene; V was cut back by 1 base and J by 3 bases. CDR1 is SEHNR and CDR2 is FQNEAQ in the germline V gene (reference sequence). The CDR3 is 18 amino acids. For the CDR3, the DNA is TGTGCCAGCAGCTTAGGTGGGACAGGGTTTTTTGGGGCCAACGTCCTGACTTTC. Protein product: CASSLGGTGFFGANVLTF.